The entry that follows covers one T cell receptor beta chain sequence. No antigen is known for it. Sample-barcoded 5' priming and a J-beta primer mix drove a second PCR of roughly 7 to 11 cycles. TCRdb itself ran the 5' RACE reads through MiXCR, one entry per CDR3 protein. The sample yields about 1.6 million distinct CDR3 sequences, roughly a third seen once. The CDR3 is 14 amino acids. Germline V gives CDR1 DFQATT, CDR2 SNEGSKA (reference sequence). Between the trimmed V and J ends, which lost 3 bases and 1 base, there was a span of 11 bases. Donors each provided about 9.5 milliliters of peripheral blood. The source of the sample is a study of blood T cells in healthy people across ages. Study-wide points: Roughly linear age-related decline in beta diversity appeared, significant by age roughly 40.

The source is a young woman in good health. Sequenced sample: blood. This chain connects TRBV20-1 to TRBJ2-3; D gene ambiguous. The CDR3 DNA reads TGCAGTGCTAGTGGTGGGGTTGGCACAGATACGCAGTATTTT. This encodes CSASGGVGTDTQYF.